This is a list of T cell receptor beta chains from one sample in a study of shared clonotypes between healthy human individuals. TCRdb's table, derived via immunoSEQ multiplex PCR, lists solely in-frame clones and lacks some. In the table there are under 550,000 clones, about 96% of which are singletons. Material: naive CD4+ T cells sorted from blood. Receptor source: a woman in her 30s in good health. The conserved cysteine and the conserved F or W are not part of the CDR3 here. A row's size may be missing; if present it is once, few, many or a size class.

10 TRBJ2-7 NA TRBV6-6 ASSYSDYEQY
13 NA NA TRBV6-6 ASSYGTGNTYEQY
20 TRBJ2-2 NA TRBV7-6 ASSFSLGRSGRAPLDTGELF
12 TRBJ1-2 NA TRBV18 ASSPPGVIGGYT
11 TRBJ1-5 NA TRBV7-2 ASSLRVDQPQH
11 TRBJ2-7 NA TRBV10-3 AIRGTESYEQY
13 TRBJ2-7 NA TRBV27 ASSRYRDPSYEQY
14 TRBJ2-7 NA TRBV5-4 ASSQVADRSSYEQY
10 TRBJ1-1 NA TRBV7-8 ASSLISGGAF
13 TRBJ1-6 NA TRBV15 ATSRMTGEDSPLH
12 TRBJ1-4 NA TRBV5-1 ASSLGVTNEKLF
11 TRBJ2-6 NA TRBV11-2 ASSLGTGGVLT
15 TRBJ1-1 NA TRBV5-1 ASTGGAGRMTNTEAF
13 TRBJ2-1 NA TRBV7-8 ASSARTSGYNEQF
12 TRBJ2-7 NA TRBV4-2 ASSQERVSYEQY
15 NA NA TRBV11-2 ASSPLRKQGPSYEQY
16 TRBJ2-7 NA TRBV10-2 ASSESKGTGPFLGEQY
13 TRBJ2-7 NA TRBV18 ASSAGTSGTYEQY
14 TRBJ2-1 once TRBV6-5 ASSWGRMSSYNEQF
13 TRBJ1-5 NA TRBV12-2 ASRLQGKSNQPQH
13 TRBJ1-2 NA TRBV5-6 ASSLGKQGFHGYT
15 TRBJ2-3 NA TRBV10-3 AISDPGLAGPGDTQY
11 TRBJ1-1 NA TRBV5-1 ASSFSQNTEAF
15 TRBJ2-2 NA TRBV5-4 ASSSKGALKNTGELF
13 NA once TRBV7-8 ASSLGGGRAYEQY
15 TRBJ1-3 NA TRBV27 ASSSRGQASSGNTIY
12 TRBJ1-6 NA TRBV7-9 ASSSTKVNSPLH
12 TRBJ2-7 NA TRBV5-4 ASMPAGRAYEQY
15 TRBJ2-1 NA TRBV7-9 ASSLAGTGGRRDEQF
13 TRBJ2-6 NA TRBV19 ASSIWESGANVLT
13 TRBJ2-1 NA TRBV28 ASSLLSKVVNEQF
13 TRBJ2-7 once TRBV27 ASSPKSSSSYEQY
11 TRBJ1-3 NA TRBV5-1 ASSPGAGNTIY
13 TRBJ2-7 NA TRBV15 ATSPRLAGTYEQY
13 TRBJ1-3 NA TRBV28 ASSTFSRGSDTIY
12 NA NA TRBV4-2 ASSQGGGVNEQY
15 TRBJ2-3 NA TRBV5-1 ASSFVLAGGDTDTQY
11 TRBJ2-2 NA TRBV7-6 ATVSGRAGELF
12 TRBJ1-5 NA TRBV6-6 ASSYSRGGADQH
12 TRBJ1-4 NA TRBV5-8 ASSLKALSEKLF
12 TRBJ2-5 NA TRBV10-3 AISGGGGQETQY
11 TRBJ2-7 NA TRBV10-3 AISETDTSEQY
16 TRBJ2-3 NA TRBV28 ASTDSRTSGRLADTQY
11 TRBJ2-7 NA TRBV2 ASRTSGSYEQY
16 TRBJ2-3 NA TRBV10-2 ASSESRTSGAFTDTQY
12 TRBJ2-3 NA TRBV28 ASSRQDFTDTQY
11 TRBJ1-1 NA TRBV19 ASGRQGGGEAF
13 TRBJ2-7 NA TRBV4-2 ASSTRLAGVHEQY
15 TRBJ2-7 NA TRBV19 ASSIGLGREGSYEQY
14 TRBJ2-7 NA TRBV7-9 ASSLRGGTGSHEQY
13 TRBJ1-1 NA TRBV6-1 ASSEVDRGGTEAF
12 TRBJ1-5 NA TRBV6-1 ASSEVGGGQPQH
13 TRBJ2-1 NA TRBV7-2 ASSNDRGPYNEQF
15 TRBJ2-7 NA TRBV14 ASSQDPVGGSSYEQY
11 NA NA TRBV18 ASSPPVSYEQY
9 TRBJ1-3 NA TRBV29-1 SAVWGNTIY
12 TRBJ2-3 NA TRBV7-8 ASSPPGATDTQY
11 TRBJ2-2 NA TRBV18 ASSPQGSGELF
14 TRBJ2-1 NA TRBV5-4 ASSSKRESAYNEQF
14 TRBJ2-5 NA TRBV2 ASRERLDRDKRTQY